These 11 T cell receptor beta chains share one sample of origin, sequenced in a study of OX40 agonist ivuxolimab in advanced cancers. Method: immunoSEQ multiplex PCR; TCRdb's copy keeps in-frame clones and lacks some. This repertoire shows fewer than 40,000 clones, roughly 80% found once; its top ten account for roughly 20%. The sequencing used CD4+ or CD8+ T cells sorted from blood, collected in a trial of the OX40 agonist ivuxolimab. The receptors were sampled from an adult with an advanced solid tumor such as melanoma, head and neck, liver or kidney cancer.

The J gene is TRBJ2-1, the V gene TRBV18; D not resolved. Germline V CDR1 and CDR2: KGHSH, LQKENI. The CDR3 is 16 residues long. V was clipped by 3 bases and J by 0 bases, with 12 bases between them. CDR3 loop: CASSPQRDSSYNEQFF. The DNA of the CDR3 is TGTGCCAGCTCACCTCAAAGGGATAGCTCCTACAATGAGCAGTTCTTC.

The chain is built from TRBV6-5 and TRBJ2-7, with 8 bases fitting TRBD2. The CDR3 runs 16 residues. Germline V gene sequence: CDR1 MNHEY, CDR2 SVGAGI. J lost 0 bases, V lost 2 bases, and 6 bases had no gene match. CDR3: CASSYGSGGSSYEQYF. CDR3 nucleotide sequence: TGTGCCAGCAGTTACGGGAGCGGGGGTTCCTCCTACGAGCAGTACTTC.

V and J are TRBV16 and TRBJ2-1; D is unresolved. Germline CDR1 is KGHSY and CDR2 is FQNENV. The CDR3 totals 15 residues. Deletions cut 2 bases from V and 1 base from J, with 9 bases between. The CDR3 DNA follows: TGTGCCAGCAGCCAAGGGTACGGGTCCTACAATGAGCAGTTCTTC. Its protein is CASSQGYGSYNEQFF.

This clone was recorded only once. DNA of the CDR3: TGTGCCAGCAGCTCTAGCGGGACAGACCAAGAGACCCAGTACTTC. Protein: CASSSSGTDQETQYF. The V gene is TRBV5-5, the J gene TRBJ2-5; TRBD2 agrees at 9 bases. The CDR3 loop spans 15 amino acids. The ends lost 3 bases at V and 0 bases at J; junction bases unmatched: 3. Germline V lookup: CDR1 SGHKS, CDR2 YYEKEE (reference sequence). Full variable domain (outside the CDR3, taken from reference TRBV5-5 and TRBJ2-5): DAGVTQSPTHLIKTRGQQVTLRCSPISGHKSVSWYQQVLGQGPQFIFQYYEKEERGRGNFPDRFSARQFPNYSSELNVNALLLGDSALYLCASSSSGTDQETQYFGPGTRLLVL.

The chain is built from TRBV18 and TRBJ2-6; maybe TRBD1 (6 bases). This CDR3 comprises 16 residues. Germline CDR1 KGHSH, CDR2 LQKENI. V was pared by 3 bases and J by 2 bases, with 11 bases between. The CDR3 DNA reads TGTGCCAGCTCACCGCCTAGGACAGCTGGGGCCAACGTCCTGACTTTC. Amino acids: CASSPPRTAGANVLTF.

V is TRBV19 and J is TRBJ1-4; perhaps TRBD1 as D (5 bases). Germline V gives CDR1 LNHDA, CDR2 SQIVND (reference sequence). CDR3 size: 15 residues. Between the trimmed V and J ends, which lost 5 bases and 5 bases, there was a span of 15 bases. CDR3 loop: CASSGTAGGNEKLFF. CDR3 bases: TGTGCCAGTAGTGGGACCGCAGGTGGAAATGAAAAACTGTTTTTT.

The J gene is TRBJ2-5, the V gene TRBV10-2; TRBD2 might be the D (5 bases). Per germline, CDR1 WSHSY and CDR2 SAAADI. V shed 1 base and J shed 5 bases, with 8 bases lying between them. The CDR3 length is 13 residues. CDR3 in amino acids: CASSEFSGETQYF. In DNA form, the CDR3 reads TGCGCCAGCAGTGAGTTCTCGGGGGAGACCCAGTACTTC.

This chain links TRBV18 with TRBJ1-5; no clear D gene. Between the trimmed V and J ends, which lost 3 bases and 2 bases, there was a span of 14 bases. Germline V gives CDR1 KGHSH, CDR2 LQKENI. This CDR3 comprises 16 residues. The chain's CDR3 is CASSPPSAGGNQPQHF. DNA of the CDR3: TGTGCCAGCTCACCCCCGTCAGCCGGAGGCAATCAGCCCCAGCATTTT.

The chain recombines TRBV5-1 with TRBJ1-1; D remains ambiguous. The germline V gene has CDR1 SGHRS and CDR2 YFSETQ. The CDR3 totals 11 residues. The germline V and J ends were trimmed by 7 bases and 7 bases, with 11 bases remaining between them. The CDR3 loop reads CASGLGDEAFF. CDR3 coding DNA: TGCGCCAGCGGCCTCGGAGATGAAGCTTTCTTT.

The chain is built from TRBV7-8 and TRBJ2-3, with 9 bases that match TRBD2. There are 16 residues in the CDR3. With 3 bases clipped from V and 4 bases from J, the junction kept 8 bases outside the gene matches. Germline lookup yields CDR1 SGHVS and CDR2 FQNEAQ. The CDR3 here is CASSLRVAGASDTQYF. For the CDR3, the DNA is TGTGCCAGCAGCTTGAGGGTAGCGGGAGCGTCAGATACGCAGTATTTT.

This clone was observed a single time. The CDR3 region is CASSFGGEQYF. CDR3 coding DNA: TGTGCCAGCAGCTTCGGGGGAGAGCAGTACTTC. The chain is built from TRBV11-2 and TRBJ2-5; TRBD2 is a possible D gene (6 bases). Germline CDR1 SGHAT, CDR2 FQNNGV. Trimming shortened V by 3 bases and J by 11 bases, and 10 bases separated the two germline ends. CDR3 size: 11 residues.